This T cell receptor beta chain was sequenced in a study of OX40 agonist ivuxolimab in advanced cancers. Study details: Head and neck, renal cell, melanoma or hepatocellular carcinoma were the cancers that dose-escalation patients had.

As to this clone: Its target is not known.

Sequencing was performed with immunoSEQ multiplex PCR; in TCRdb, only in-frame clones are kept and a portion is missing. Among about 28,000 clones listed, about 83% were seen once. Germline values: CDR1 PRHDT, CDR2 FYEKMQ (reference sequence). V lost 5 bases and J lost 4; bases outside the gene matches: 7. The CDR3 extends over 14 amino acids. Whole-study findings and limits: Certain nonresponding patients likewise had low normalized T-cell clonal expansion. Averaging showed that CD8+ T cells had more expanded clones than CD4+ did.

The chain links TRBV13 to TRBJ2-7; 8 bases agree with TRBD1. This sample comprised CD4+ or CD8+ T cells sorted from blood, obtained in a trial of the OX40 agonist ivuxolimab. This receptor was obtained from an adult with an advanced solid tumor such as melanoma, head and neck, liver or kidney cancer. The CDR3 loop reads CASSKGTGLYEQYF. As DNA, the CDR3 is TGTGCCAGCAGCAAGGGGACAGGCCTATACGAGCAGTACTTC.